These 23 T cell receptor beta chains were all obtained from the same sample, sequenced in a study of post-analysis software for immune sequencing data. Findings and caveats of the study: Five or six TRBV segments were more frequent in patients than controls; TRBV5-6, TRBV5-1 and TRBV20-1 belonged to this group.

What these receptors recognize is not known. cDNA libraries of TCR beta carried unique molecular identifiers. TCRdb re-derived calls from the PCR reads in MiXCR, one entry per CDR3 protein. Found here are about 560,000 distinct CDR3 sequences, roughly 45% of them singletons; the top ten hold roughly 1.7%. Sequenced material: blood. These receptors all come from a girl aged 5 to 17 with multiple sclerosis.

Details on this clonotype: A read error may explain this, as a much larger clone is one base away. V and J are TRBV5-1 and TRBJ2-3; D perhaps matches TRBD2 (6 bases). This CDR3 contains 14 residues. Germline CDR1 is SGHRS and CDR2 is YFSETQ. The chain's CDR3 is CASSLALATDMQYF. The DNA of the CDR3 is TGCGCCAGCAGCTTGGCCCTAGCGACAGATATGCAGTATTTT.

The CDR3: CASSLTAGGAYEQYF. The DNA for the CDR3 is TGTGCCAGCAGCTTAACAGCGGGGGGTGCCTACGAGCAGTACTTC. This rearrangement joins TRBV7-2 to TRBJ2-7; TRBD2 matches 9 bases. Losses at the gene ends were 2 bases for V and 2 bases for J; bases not matched to a gene: 4. Germline CDR1 SGHTA, CDR2 FQGNSA. The CDR3 totals 15 residues.

The chain uses TRBV29-1 and TRBJ2-7; 7 positions agree with TRBD2. V lost 4 bases and J lost 4; bases outside the gene matches: 4. The CDR3 is made up of 12 amino acids. Germline assignment: CDR1 SQVTM and CDR2 ANQGSEA. CDR3 in DNA: TGCAGCGTTGTGGGGAGGGGTTACGAGCAGTACTTC. It codes for CSVVGRGYEQYF.

This clonotype appeared a few times. V is TRBV7-9 and J is TRBJ2-3; D is unclear. CDR3 length: 10 residues. The ends were cut back, 7 bases at V and 2 bases at J, with 1 base in the middle. Germline CDR1 and CDR2: SEHNR and FQNEAQ (reference sequence). CDR3 nucleotide sequence: TGTGCCAGCAACACAGATACGCAGTATTTT. Its translation is CASNTDTQYF.

This clonotype appeared a few times. CDR3 bases: TGTGCCAGCAGCGTCGGGACTAGCATGATTAATGAGCAGTTCTTC. This codes for CASSVGTSMINEQFF. The rearrangement uses TRBV14 and TRBJ2-1, with TRBD2 identical over 9 bases. CDR3 length: 15 amino acids. The trim removed 5 bases at V and 7 bases at J, leaving 9 bases unmatched. CDR1 is SGHDN and CDR2 is FVKESK in the germline V gene.

The rearrangement uses TRBV12-3 or TRBV12-4 and TRBJ2-6; no clear D. The V and J ends lost 8 bases and 0 bases respectively, with 11 bases between them. This CDR3 has 15 residues. The CDR3: CASGEGTSGANVLTF. CDR3 bases: TGTGCCAGCGGCGAAGGCACCTCTGGGGCCAACGTCCTGACTTTC.

The genes are TRBV7-9 and TRBJ1-1, with D unclear. Trimming removed 8 bases at V and 1 base at J, with 14 bases between. Germline values: CDR1 SEHNR, CDR2 FQNEAQ (reference sequence). The CDR3 extends over 14 amino acids. CDR3 in DNA: TGTGCCAGCGGTTTCCATTCCTCGAACACTGAAGCTTTCTTT. This codes for CASGFHSSNTEAFF.

The chain is built from TRBV11-3 and TRBJ2-1; 7 bases match TRBD1. Looked up from germline, CDR1 is SGHNT and CDR2 is YENEEA. This CDR3 is built from 16 residues. The J segment lost 6 bases and the V segment lost 1 base, leaving 9 bases of the junction unmatched. The CDR3 protein is CASSLGRGGAGNEQFF. The CDR3 nucleotides are TGTGCCAGCAGCTTAGGAAGAGGGGGCGCAGGCAATGAGCAGTTCTTC.

Here the CDR3 DNA reads TGCGCCAGCAGCCAAAACGGTCACTACGAGCAGTACTTC. Its protein product is CASSQNGHYEQYF. The chain employs TRBV4-1 and TRBJ2-7, with D hard to call. Trimming took off 2 bases at V and 3 bases at J, with 8 bases between the two ends. CDR1 and CDR2 from the germline V gene are MGHRA and YSYEKL. The CDR3 length is 13 residues.

This clonotype was seen a handful of times. V is TRBV6-4 and J is TRBJ2-1, with D tentatively TRBD2 (6 bases). Germline lookup yields CDR1 MRHNA and CDR2 SNTAGT. Trimming took 10 bases from V and 0 from J, leaving 16 bases between them. The CDR3 has 15 residues. CDR3 sequence (DNA): TGTGCCACTCGGGGGTCGGAGAGCTCCTACAATGAGCAGTTCTTC. Residues: CATRGSESSYNEQFF.

The chain uses TRBV12-3 or TRBV12-4 and TRBJ2-3, with TRBD1 identical over 8 bases. The CDR3 runs 15 residues. Losses at the gene ends were 4 bases for V and 2 bases for J; bases not matched to a gene: 5. The CDR3 here is CASSSRDRNTDTQYF. The CDR3 coding sequence is TGTGCCAGCAGTTCCCGGGACAGGAACACAGATACGCAGTATTTT.

This clonotype occurred once. The rearrangement links TRBV11-3 to TRBJ2-1; no firm D call. This CDR3 has 16 residues. Germline-derived CDR1 and CDR2 are SGHNT and YENEEA. Between the trimmed V and J ends, which lost 2 bases and 2 bases, there was a span of 13 bases. The CDR3 DNA follows: TGTGCCAGCAGCTTACAAGGTGGAGCAGCCTACAATGAGCAGTTCTTC. Protein product: CASSLQGGAAYNEQFF.

A word on this clonotype: A much bigger clone sits one base away, suggesting this may be a read error. J is TRBJ2-1 and V is TRBV4-2; 7 bases are a match to TRBD2. CDR3 length equals 15 residues. The J segment lost 8 bases and the V segment lost 1 base, leaving 8 bases of the junction unmatched. Germline assignment: CDR1 LGHNA and CDR2 YNFKEQ. CDR3 DNA sequence: TGTGCCAGCAGCCAAGGTGGGGGGGAAAGAGATGAGCAGTTCTTC. Encoded protein: CASSQGGGERDEQFF.

The gene calls are TRBV5-1 and TRBJ2-1, with 7 bases identical to TRBD2. The CDR3 consists of 14 residues. Trimming took 7 bases from V and 3 from J; bases not matched to a gene: 7. Per the germline V gene, CDR1 is SGHRS and CDR2 is YFSETQ. The CDR3 spells CASSGAGYYNEQFF. DNA of the CDR3: TGCGCCAGCTCCGGAGCGGGATACTACAATGAGCAGTTCTTC.

The J gene is TRBJ2-1, the V gene TRBV21-1; the table gives TRBD2 as D, unverified against the DNA. TRBV21-1 is shown as a pseudogene. The CDR3 is made up of 18 amino acids. CDR3 amino acids: CASYRGKRVTYSYNEQFF. CDR3 DNA: TGTGCCAGCTACCGTGGTAAGCGGGTGACCTACTCCTACAATGAGCAGTTCTTC.

The chain is built from TRBV6-5 and TRBJ2-5, with D possibly TRBD2 on 6 matching bases. TRBJ2-7 matches the DNA end more closely, so the J call is doubtful. The CDR3 consists of 15 residues. Germline V gives CDR1 MNHEY, CDR2 SVGAGI. CDR3 in amino acids: CASTADPSVAYEQYF. The CDR3 bases are TGTGCCAGCACCGCCGACCCTAGCGTCGCCTACGAGCAGTACTTC.

The rearrangement uses TRBV4-1 and TRBJ2-5; D remains unclear. The V end was cut by 1 base, the J end by 11 bases, with 20 bases between. CDR1 and CDR2 (germline): MGHRA, YSYEKL. There are 15 residues in the CDR3. The CDR3 loop reads CASSQVADFSYGQYF. CDR3 coding DNA: TGCGCCAGCAGCCAAGTAGCAGATTTCTCCTACGGGCAGTACTTC.

This clonotype turned up a few times. This chain uses TRBV12-3 or TRBV12-4 with TRBJ1-2; D gene ambiguous. V was shortened by 6 bases and J by 3 bases, with 14 bases between the two germline ends. The CDR3 spans 14 residues. The CDR3 protein is CASSPGRPDYGYTF. The CDR3 DNA is TGTGCCAGCAGCCCCGGACGGCCGGACTATGGCTACACCTTC.

This clonotype was seen only a few times. The chain joins TRBV13 to TRBJ1-1, with D unclear. V dropped 3 bases and J dropped 4 bases, with 9 bases sitting between them. The germline V gene encodes CDR1 PRHDT and CDR2 FYEKMQ (reference sequence). CDR3 length equals 13 residues. The DNA for the CDR3 is TGTGCCAGCAGCTTGGAAAGGAGCACTGAAGCTTTCTTT. It codes for CASSLERSTEAFF.

This clonotype was detected only a few times. At one end the junction does not follow the germline gene, possibly because of a read error. V and J are TRBV12-3 or TRBV12-4 and TRBJ2-5; 16 bases align to TRBD2. The CDR3 is 17 residues long. Written as DNA, the CDR3 is TGTGCCGGCAGCACGGGACTAGCGGGAGGGCCCTTTTCGACCCAGTACTTC. Its translation: CAGSTGLAGGPFSTQYF.

CDR3 loop: CSARFASQETQYF. CDR3 bases: TGCAGTGCTAGATTCGCTAGTCAAGAGACCCAGTACTTC. The chain is built from TRBV20-1 and TRBJ2-5; no firm D call. Looked up from germline, CDR1 is DFQATT and CDR2 is SNEGSKA (reference sequence). V was cut by 2 bases and J by 2 bases, with 9 bases left in between. The CDR3 covers 13 residues.

In this sample, this clonotype turned up a few times. The V and J genes are TRBV12-3 or TRBV12-4 and TRBJ2-1; the D gene is possibly TRBD2 (6 bases). The CDR3 runs 15 residues. The V end was cut by 7 bases, the J end by 6 bases, with 19 bases between. Here the CDR3 reads CASMPLRDGFNEQFF. As DNA, the CDR3 is TGTGCCAGCATGCCCTTGCGGGACGGGTTCAATGAGCAGTTCTTC.

The chain links TRBV5-1 to TRBJ1-6, with 9 bases aligning to TRBD1. The V segment lost 1 base and the J segment 8 bases; nucleotides outside the gene matches: 7. Germline CDR1 reads SGHRS; CDR2 reads YFSETQ. The length of the CDR3 is 16 residues. CDR3 sequence: CASSLRGQGYDSPLHF. In DNA, the CDR3 is TGCGCCAGCAGCTTGCGAGGACAGGGGTACGATTCACCCCTCCACTTT.